These T cell receptor beta chains were read from a single sample in a study of cytomegalovirus exposure and HLA in healthy donors. The assay was immunoSEQ multiplex PCR, and TCRdb's table has in-frame clones only and misses some. The table shows about 98,000 clones, with approximately 87% occurring only once. Sequenced sample: PBMCs. The source is a man aged 35 to 55 in good health and CMV-seronegative. The CDR3 runs from the conserved cysteine through the conserved F or W. Fields, in order: clone size, D gene, J gene, V gene, CDR3 DNA, CDR3 protein. D genes are given only for firm matches. Clone size is given for some rows only: seen once, a few or many times, or a class if the clone is expanded.

size: .
D: .
J: TRBJ2-5
V: TRBV6-5
DNA: TGTGCCAGCAGTGACGCCAGCCTGCGGGAGACCCAGTACTTC
CDR3: CASSDASLRETQYF

size: .
D: .
J: TRBJ2-3
V: TRBV30
DNA: TGTGCCTGGAGTGCAGGGAAGGGGAATACGCAGTATTTT
CDR3: CAWSAGKGNTQYF

size: .
D: .
J: TRBJ1-6
V: TRBV7-2
DNA: TGTGCCAGCAGCCGGGGGACGGTAGGCGCCTATAATTCACCCCTCCACTTT
CDR3: CASSRGTVGAYNSPLHF

size: few
D: TRBD2
J: TRBJ2-3
V: TRBV5-4
DNA: TGTGCCAGCAGCTCTAGAACTGGGGGGGGCACAGATACGCAGTATTTT
CDR3: CASSSRTGGGTDTQYF

size: .
D: .
J: TRBJ1-1
V: TRBV6-1
DNA: TGTGCCAGCAGTGAATCCCCAGGGATAGGGAACACTGAAGCTTTCTTT
CDR3: CASSESPGIGNTEAFF

size: .
D: TRBD1
J: TRBJ1-2
V: TRBV5-8
DNA: TGTGCCAGCAGCCGACAGGGGGAAGGCTACACCTTC
CDR3: CASSRQGEGYTF

size: .
D: TRBD1
J: TRBJ1-5
V: TRBV5-6
DNA: TGTGCCAGCAGCGTCTGGGACAGGGAACAGCCCCAGCATTTT
CDR3: CASSVWDREQPQHF

size: .
D: .
J: TRBJ2-7
V: TRBV30
DNA: TGTGCCTGGAGTGTACTCGGTAGGGGGGGCGAGCAGTACTTC
CDR3: CAWSVLGRGGEQYF

size: few
D: .
J: TRBJ1-6
V: TRBV2
DNA: TGTGCCAGCATTGAGGAGACCTATAATTCACCCCTCCACTTT
CDR3: CASIEETYNSPLHF

size: .
D: .
J: TRBJ1-1
V: TRBV15
DNA: TGTGCCACCAGCAGAGTGGAGGGAAGGGTAGCTTTCTTT
CDR3: CATSRVEGRVAFF

size: once
D: TRBD1
J: TRBJ1-2
V: TRBV9
DNA: TGTGCCAGCAGCGTAGGACTAGGGAGACAGGGGAACTATGGCTACACCTTC
CDR3: CASSVGLGRQGNYGYTF

size: few
D: TRBD1
J: TRBJ1-3
V: TRBV5-1
DNA: TGCGCCAGCAGCTCTGGGACAGGACTAAACACCATATATTTT
CDR3: CASSSGTGLNTIYF

size: .
D: .
J: TRBJ2-1
V: TRBV10-2
DNA: TGCGCCAGCAGTGAGATAAGAGGCAATGAGCAGTTCTTC
CDR3: CASSEIRGNEQFF

size: .
D: TRBD1
J: TRBJ2-3
V: TRBV19
DNA: TGTGCCAGTAGAAGGGGGCGGGCAAGCACAGATACGCAGTATTTT
CDR3: CASRRGRASTDTQYF

size: .
D: TRBD1
J: TRBJ2-7
V: TRBV4-1
DNA: TGCGCCAGCAACCCGGGGACAGACCAGACCTACGAGCAGTACTTC
CDR3: CASNPGTDQTYEQYF

size: few
D: .
J: TRBJ2-3
V: TRBV19
DNA: TGTGCCAGTAGTATGGCGGGGACAGATACGCAGTATTTT
CDR3: CASSMAGTDTQYF

size: once
D: .
J: TRBJ1-6
V: TRBV27
DNA: TGTGCCAGCAGTTTCCAGGGAAGTAATTCACCCCTCCACTTT
CDR3: CASSFQGSNSPLHF

size: .
D: .
J: TRBJ2-5
V: TRBV11-1
DNA: TGTGCCAGCAGCACTACGCGGGCCCCGGGGATGACCCAGTACTTC
CDR3: CASSTTRAPGMTQYF

size: .
D: .
J: TRBJ2-2
V: TRBV19
DNA: TGTGCCAGTAGTAAGGGAGGCACCGGGGAGCTGTTTTTT
CDR3: CASSKGGTGELFF

size: few
D: TRBD2
J: TRBJ2-5
V: TRBV7-8
DNA: TGTGCCAGCAGCTGGGGACTAGCCCGACAAGAGACCCAGTACTTC
CDR3: CASSWGLARQETQYF

size: .
D: TRBD1
J: TRBJ1-1
V: TRBV19
DNA: TGTGCCAGTAGTGACTCTTGGACAGGTAACACTGAAGCTTTCTTT
CDR3: CASSDSWTGNTEAFF

size: .
D: TRBD1
J: TRBJ1-1
V: TRBV7-6
DNA: TGTGCCAGCAGCCGACTGACAGGGGGCACTGAAGCTTTCTTT
CDR3: CASSRLTGGTEAFF

size: few
D: TRBD1
J: TRBJ2-5
V: TRBV7-9
DNA: TGTGCCAGCAGCTTAGGTGGCAGGGGGCAACAAGAGACCCAGTACTTC
CDR3: CASSLGGRGQQETQYF

size: few
D: .
J: TRBJ2-1
V: TRBV6-1
DNA: TGTGCCAGCACTGGACTCCAGGCGTTCTACAATGAGCAGTTCTTC
CDR3: CASTGLQAFYNEQFF

size: few
D: .
J: TRBJ1-5
V: TRBV7-8
DNA: TGTGCCAGCAGCTTAACGGGTATTGGGCCCCAGCATTTT
CDR3: CASSLTGIGPQHF

size: .
D: .
J: TRBJ2-5
V: TRBV18
DNA: TGTGCCAGCTCACCGCCAGGTGGAGAGACCCAGTACTTC
CDR3: CASSPPGGETQYF

size: .
D: .
J: TRBJ2-7
V: TRBV5-4
DNA: TGTGCCAGCAGCTTGGACGGCGGTGACGAGCAGTACTTC
CDR3: CASSLDGGDEQYF

size: .
D: TRBD1
J: TRBJ1-4
V: TRBV5-4
DNA: TGTGCCAGCAGCCCTCGGGACAGGGGGCTCCAAAAACTGTTTTTT
CDR3: CASSPRDRGLQKLFF

size: .
D: .
J: TRBJ1-2
V: TRBV27
DNA: TGTGCCAGCAGTCAGGGCCTTAGGTATGGCTACACCTTC
CDR3: CASSQGLRYGYTF

size: .
D: .
J: TRBJ2-3
V: TRBV7-9
DNA: TGTGCCAGCAGCTTAGTCAGGTCTAGCACAGATACGCAGTATTTT
CDR3: CASSLVRSSTDTQYF

size: once
D: .
J: TRBJ2-3
V: TRBV10-3
DNA: TGTGCCACTAAGCTAAAGGGCGAGGGTGGCACAGATACGCAGTATTTT
CDR3: CATKLKGEGGTDTQYF

size: .
D: TRBD1
J: TRBJ2-5
V: TRBV5-1
DNA: TGCGCCAGCAGTTTCGGACAGGTCGCCCAAGAGACCCAGTACTTC
CDR3: CASSFGQVAQETQYF

size: .
D: TRBD2
J: TRBJ2-5
V: TRBV7-9
DNA: TGTTCCAGCAGCACCCTAGCGGGGGTCCAAGAGACCCAGTACTTC
CDR3: CSSSTLAGVQETQYF

size: .
D: TRBD1
J: TRBJ1-2
V: TRBV7-9
DNA: TGTTCCAGCAGCTTACGACAGGGAGACTATGGCTACACCTTC
CDR3: CSSSLRQGDYGYTF

size: .
D: TRBD2
J: TRBJ2-1
V: TRBV6-6
DNA: TGTGCCAGCAGTTACGGGGGACTAAACTACAATGAGCAGTTCTTC
CDR3: CASSYGGLNYNEQFF

size: once
D: .
J: TRBJ1-2
V: TRBV6-5
DNA: TGTGCCAGCAGCCTCAGGGGTAACTATGGCTACACCTTC
CDR3: CASSLRGNYGYTF

size: once
D: TRBD2
J: TRBJ2-7
V: TRBV7-6
DNA: TGTGCCAGCAGCCCCGTAGCCCAGGGACTAGTGTACGAGCAGTACTTC
CDR3: CASSPVAQGLVYEQYF

size: .
D: .
J: TRBJ1-4
V: TRBV7-9
DNA: TGTGCCAGCAGCTTGGCGGGGGCGAATGAAAAACTGTTTTTT
CDR3: CASSLAGANEKLFF

size: .
D: TRBD1
J: TRBJ1-1
V: TRBV2
DNA: TGTGCCAGCAGCCCCCGGCGGACAGGTATAAACACTGAAGCTTTCTTT
CDR3: CASSPRRTGINTEAFF

size: .
D: .
J: TRBJ1-2
V: TRBV6-5
DNA: TGTGCCAGCAGGCCGACAGTTATTAATGGCTACACCTTC
CDR3: CASRPTVINGYTF